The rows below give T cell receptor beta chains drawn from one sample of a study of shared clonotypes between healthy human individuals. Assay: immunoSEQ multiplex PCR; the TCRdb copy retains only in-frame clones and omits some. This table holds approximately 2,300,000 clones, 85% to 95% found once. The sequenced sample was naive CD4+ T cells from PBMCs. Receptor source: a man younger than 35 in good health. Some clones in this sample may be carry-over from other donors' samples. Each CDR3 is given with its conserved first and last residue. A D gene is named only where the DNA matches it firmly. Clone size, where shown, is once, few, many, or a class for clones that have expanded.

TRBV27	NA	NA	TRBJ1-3	CASRPDSGGRGNTIYF	TGTGCCAGCAGGCCCGACTCGGGTGGCCGGGGAAACACCATATATTTT
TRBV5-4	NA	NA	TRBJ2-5	CASRPTGRGETQYF	TGTGCCAGCAGGCCAACAGGGAGAGGAGAGACCCAGTACTTC
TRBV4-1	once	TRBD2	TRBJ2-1	CASSPREAGTLNEQFF	TGCGCCAGCAGCCCTCGGGAAGCGGGAACTCTCAATGAGCAGTTCTTC
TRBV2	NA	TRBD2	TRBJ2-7	CASTPGLAGVEQYF	TGTGCCAGTACACCGGGACTAGCGGGAGTCGAGCAGTACTTC
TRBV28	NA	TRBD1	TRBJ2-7	CASSTPFVDRGAPYEQYF	TGTGCCAGCAGTACCCCTTTTGTTGACAGGGGGGCCCCCTACGAGCAGTACTTC
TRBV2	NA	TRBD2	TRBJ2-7	CASSATSGTYYEQYF	TGTGCCAGCAGCGCCACTAGCGGGACTTACTACGAGCAGTACTTC
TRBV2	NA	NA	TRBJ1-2	CASTTGTIGYTF	TGTGCCAGCACCACCGGGACAATTGGCTACACCTTC
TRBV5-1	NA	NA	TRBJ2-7	CASYRDGSYEQYF	TGCGCCAGTTACCGGGACGGCTCCTACGAGCAGTACTTC
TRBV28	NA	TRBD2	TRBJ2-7	CASSSRAGGDYEQYF	TGTGCCAGCAGTTCTAGAGCGGGAGGGGATTACGAGCAGTACTTC
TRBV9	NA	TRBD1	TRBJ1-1	CASSANPGARQGGNTEAFF	TGTGCCAGCAGCGCTAACCCTGGGGCAAGACAGGGAGGGAACACTGAAGCTTTCTTT
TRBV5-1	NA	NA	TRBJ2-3	CASSPRGVAYDTQYF	TGCGCCAGCAGCCCCCGGGGCGTCGCGTATGATACGCAGTATTTT
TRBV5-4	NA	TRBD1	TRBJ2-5	CASSLGGTGEETQYF	TGTGCCAGCAGCTTGGGGGGGACAGGGGAAGAGACCCAGTACTTC
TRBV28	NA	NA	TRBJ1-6	CASSSRETYNSPLHF	TGTGCCAGCAGTAGCAGGGAGACCTATAATTCACCCCTCCACTTT
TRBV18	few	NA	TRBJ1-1	CASSPSVPAVGENTEAFF	TGTGCCAGCTCACCTTCTGTTCCGGCAGTCGGGGAGAACACTGAAGCTTTCTTT
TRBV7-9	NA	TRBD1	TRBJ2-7	CASSLGQGLQPYF	TGTGCCAGCAGCTTAGGACAGGGGTTGCAGCCGTACTTC
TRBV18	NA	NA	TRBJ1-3	CASSPEGGNTIYF	TGTGCCAGCTCACCAGAAGGGGGAAACACCATATATTTT
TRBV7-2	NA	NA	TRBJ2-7	CASSLETTGRRNLEQYF	TGTGCCAGCAGCCTGGAGACGACGGGGCGGAGGAACCTCGAGCAGTACTTC
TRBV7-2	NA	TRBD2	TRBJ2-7	CASSSVAGTSYEQYF	TGTGCCAGCAGCTCCGTAGCGGGGACCTCCTACGAGCAGTACTTC
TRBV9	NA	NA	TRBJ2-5	CASSASNQETQYF	TGTGCCAGCAGCGCTAGTAACCAAGAGACCCAGTACTTC
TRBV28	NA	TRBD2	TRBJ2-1	CASSFLPSGSRYEQFF	TGTGCCAGCAGTTTTCTGCCTAGCGGGAGTAGGTATGAGCAGTTCTTC
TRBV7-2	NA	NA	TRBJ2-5	CASSPRRFETQYF	TGTGCCAGCAGCCCACGCAGATTCGAGACCCAGTACTTC
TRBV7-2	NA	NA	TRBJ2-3	CASTPGNTQYF	TGTGCCAGCACCCCGGGTAATACGCAGTATTTT
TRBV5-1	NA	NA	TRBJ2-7	CASSLDSGYYEQYF	TGCGCCAGCAGCTTAGATTCAGGGTACTACGAGCAGTACTTC
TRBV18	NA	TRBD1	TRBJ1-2	CASSPQTGKSGGYTF	TGTGCCAGCTCACCCCAGACAGGGAAGAGCGGAGGCTACACCTTC
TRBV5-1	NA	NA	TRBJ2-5	CASSPGEETQYF	TGCGCCAGCAGCCCAGGGGAAGAGACCCAGTACTTC
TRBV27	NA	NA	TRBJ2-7	CASRVAPRSYEQYF	TGTGCCAGCAGAGTGGCCCCCCGTTCCTACGAGCAGTACTTC